One TCR beta chain is described in this entry. This clone was seen more than once but under ten times. The antigen it binds to is not known. Base-call qualities are not available, and no considerably larger clone is one nucleotide away. This sample stems from a study of cytomegalovirus exposure and HLA in healthy donors (dated by TCRdb to the late 2010s). Notes on the research overall: According to an earlier analysis of around 600 of the donors, about 180 million T cells yielded some 110 million unique TCR beta sequences and about 300 Gb of sequence data. The T cell repertoires of 670 or so subjects were profiled by immunosequencing and related to cytomegalovirus serostatus. The study combined high-throughput TCR immunosequencing, statistical association of individual TCRs with disease status, and machine learning to predict cytomegalovirus infection status. Across 398 genotyped donors of the cohort, an average of about 200,000 unique TCR beta nucleotide sequences per donor were sequenced, and approximately 17% of those sequences were non-productive. A later genetic analysis took genome-wide SNP genotypes for about 55% of the 666 donors and used that subset as a discovery cohort. Every discovery cohort repertoire had been produced on one sequencing platform. Rather than using new phenotypic data, the later analysis identified candidate immune exposures from TCR beta sequences and from how often those sequences occurred across donors. Donor age, sex, ethnicity and CMV serostatus were compiled together with the repertoire data. Because of strong linkage in the cohort, a few DR-DQ haplotypes were treated as single units for association and clustering. Besides the first cohort of more than 650 subjects, a separate validation cohort made up of over 100 different subjects was used. An earlier analysis of approximately 630 of the donors applied high-throughput TCR beta sequencing to assess whether each TCR beta V gene segment acted as functional or pseudogenic. The number of typed donors differed by locus: roughly 620-630 for A, B, C, DRB1 and DQB1; roughly 510 for DQA1; approximately 600 for DPA1; and roughly 490 for DPB1. In a later analysis, previously published TCR beta repertoires from 600 to 850 donors were re-analyzed and high-resolution HLA genotyping was added so that TCR occurrence patterns could be studied. The study aimed to test whether cataloging public T cell receptors could reveal signatures of past pathogen exposure. Among the approximately 420 genotyped donors, about 85% belonged to the genetic ancestry cluster associated with self-reported Caucasian donors. HLA typing included class I and class II loci at four-digit resolution. Approximately 310 gigabases of sequencing data and 70 million to 85 million unique TCR sequences were included in an early release covering about 620 HLA-typed donors. Broader findings and caveats from the paper: Because counts were too low, about 18 rarely observed V segments, including chromosome 9 orphons, were excluded from the earlier analysis of several hundred of the donors. In the study, approximately 160 TCR beta chains were listed as associated with cytomegalovirus. Broadly in line with IMGT annotations, most TCR beta V segments showed up in productive rearrangements about 87% or about 30% of the time in an earlier analysis of around 550 of the donors. While some public TCRs were present in many individuals, most TCR sequences turned up only very rarely across donors. Strong co-occurrence of HLA alleles, especially DR and DQ, made assigning TCR associations to individual alleles difficult. Only TCR beta chains were sequenced in this cohort, and the absence of alpha or paired-chain data limited detectable features. Correlated functional status among segregating V segments might reflect linkage disequilibrium, but an unknown experimental factor could not be ruled out. In a later analysis, most CMV-associated TCR beta chains were found to appear HLA-restricted, with HLA associations seemingly driven largely by CMV exposure. HLA typing was unavailable for some donors at each locus, so association tests used only the typed subset. In vitro tests confirmed that a few of the cytomegalovirus-associated TCR beta chains recognize cytomegalovirus antigens. According to a later genetic analysis, donors in an Asian-associated ancestry cluster had fewer N-insertions in productive TCRs than the approximately 650-donor mean. CMV serostatus was the only immune exposure information available for the cohort. The classifier was reported to diagnose cytomegalovirus status with high specificity and sensitivity in both the original cohort and the validation cohort. The presence/absence analyses assumed that sequencing depth was roughly uniform across donors, and that assumption may not be true. A further reported finding was that TCR beta sequences accurately predicted the HLA-A and HLA-B alleles for most subjects in the first cohort. A group of highly shared sequence variants was considered likely to be a technical artifact of the sequencing pipeline. A later genetic analysis associated a missense DCLRE1C variant with V-gene and J-gene trimming of TCR beta chains, and an independent cohort replicated the association. Some IMGT-functional V segments, including TRBV6-2 and TRBV6-3, could not be told apart with the 87-base-pair reads, so those segments were excluded. It was suggested by the authors that the approach could potentially be generalized to other disease states and immunological phenotypes. In a later analysis, several top co-occurrence clusters were reported to appear linked to parvovirus B19, influenza, CMV and Epstein-Barr virus. A later analysis associated 17,000 or so TCR beta sequences with specific HLA alleles at a false discovery rate of 0.05. In a later analysis, HLA-associated TCR beta chains showed more clonal expansion and lower generation probabilities than non-associated chains that were equally common. In a later analysis, TCR association rates were found to vary across HLA loci, with the most associated TCRs seen for DRB1 alleles and the fewest for HLA-C alleles.

Library preparation was by the immunoSEQ multiplex PCR assay. A mixture of 60 forward primers for TCR Vbeta segments and 13 reverse primers for TCR Jbeta segments was used in the multiplex PCR. A multiplex PCR assay on genomic DNA amplified the CDR3 region of rearranged TCR beta genes. Amplified TCR beta libraries were sequenced as 87-base-pair reads on the Illumina HiSeq System. Per the authors' processing: Across the 600 to 700 repertoires, a later analysis counted 78 million or so unique TCR beta chains, 8.5 million to 12 million of which were shared by at least two donors. To remove PCR and sequencing errors, raw reads were error-corrected and collapsed into unique sequences using a nearest-neighbor algorithm that merged closely related sequences. To assign V, D and J gene segments, CDR3 sequences were aligned to IMGT reference sequences. For a sequence to be retained, a match of at least six nucleotides to both a V gene segment and a J gene segment was required. Rearrangements were called productive when the CDR3 lacked stop codons and stayed in frame with V and J; all others were non-productive. Following IMGT convention, CDR3 was defined as the stretch from the second conserved V-encoded cysteine up to the conserved J-encoded phenylalanine. The earlier analysis of 500 to 600 of the donors excluded sequences that lacked an unambiguous match to a single V gene segment. In an earlier analysis of several hundred of the donors, V segments were called functional above 56.7% productive rearrangements and were called segregating when the between-donor standard deviation exceeded 5%. A statistical classification framework was developed to diagnose cytomegalovirus status using the catalog of TCR beta chain sequences. A later analysis assigned V and J genes by comparing TCR nucleotide sequences with IMGT/GENE-DB human TR gene sequences. The TCRdist pipeline was used in a later analysis to assign CDR3 sequences and most-parsimonious VDJ recombination scenarios. In a later analysis, each TCR beta chain was defined by its CDR3 amino acid sequence together with its V-gene family, and reads without a unique V-gene family were excluded. A later analysis removed 500 to 600 highly shared, low-generation-probability nucleotide sequences to deal with suspected cross-contamination and a sequencing artifact. For each public chain, a later analysis derived a clonal expansion index from normalized ranks of inferred template counts within each repertoire. Generation probabilities in a later analysis came from a VDJ recombination model fitted to out-of-frame rearrangements, and those results were checked against IGoR. In a later analysis, hypergeometric tests were used to score TCR-TCR, TCR-HLA and TCR-CMV co-occurrence, with a repertoire-size bias correction applied to TCR pairs. To estimate false discovery rates, a later analysis permuted the HLA or CMV assignments 20 times. In a later analysis, co-occurring TCRs were grouped using DBSCAN, and TCRdist sequence similarity was added for clustering within HLA-allele-positive subsets. Repertoires with fewer than 30,000 or more than 120,000 public chains were left out of co-occurrence clustering, as were about five repertoires with anomalous nucleotide sharing. In TCRdb, the immuneACCESS table is reduced to in-frame sequences with V and J assigned. These tables do not hold every clone; where another copy was compared, an unresolved V gene accounts for under half, and the others remain unexplained. V and J calls and clone size are as listed in that table; D and trimming were resolved from the DNA. For this sample there are 170,000 or so clones; under 90% appear just once. Of the sample, around 7.3% is held by the ten largest clones.

The cohort consisted of 600 to 700 healthy bone marrow donors. At the time of sampling, all cohort members were nominally healthy, though unrecorded immune exposures were likely present. The donor was CMV seropositive and belonged to the group of some 290 seropositive cohort members. Each donor provided a peripheral blood sample, and peripheral blood mononuclear cells were used for TCR beta sequencing. Genomic DNA extraction from the blood cell samples was performed with the Qiagen DNeasy Blood Extraction Kit. CDR3 length: 14 amino acids, cysteine to phenylalanine. Only CDR3 DNA remains: 42 bases, in frame from the first base. A distance of 3 bases separates the germline ends of V and J, which lose 0 bases and 0 bases respectively. According to the germline V gene, CDR1 reads SNHLY and CDR2 reads FYNNEI.

The sequence is built from TRBV2 and TRBJ1-3; too little of a D gene remains to name it. The receptor was derived from a man in his thirties or forties in good health and CMV-seropositive. Sequenced input: PBMCs. The CDR3 sequence is CASSEASSGNTIYF. The DNA sequence is TGTGCCAGCAGTGAAGCGAGCTCTGGAAACACCATATATTTT.